One T cell receptor (beta chain) is described in this entry. V was trimmed by 2 bases and J by 1 base, leaving 14 bases between them. CDR3 length: 16 residues. Germline CDR1 reads MNHNY; CDR2 reads SVGAGI (reference sequence). The table came from immunoSEQ multiplex PCR; TCRdb's copy has only in-frame clones and leaves some out. Of roughly 86,000 clones in the sample, around 96% were seen once. This sample stems from a study of human thymus T cells. Resections from corrective heart surgery provided thymus tissue. Donors consisted of healthy Finnish infants (having corrective surgery for congenital heart defects).

This clonotype was sampled from a boy in the first two years of life with a congenital heart defect but otherwise immunologically healthy. The chain employs TRBV6-6 and TRBJ1-2; D possibly corresponds to TRBD1 (5 bases). Sample: thymus tissue. CDR3 amino acids: CASSYGRQQFNYGYTF. As DNA, the CDR3 is TGTGCCAGCAGTTACGGCCGACAGCAATTTAACTATGGCTACACCTTC.